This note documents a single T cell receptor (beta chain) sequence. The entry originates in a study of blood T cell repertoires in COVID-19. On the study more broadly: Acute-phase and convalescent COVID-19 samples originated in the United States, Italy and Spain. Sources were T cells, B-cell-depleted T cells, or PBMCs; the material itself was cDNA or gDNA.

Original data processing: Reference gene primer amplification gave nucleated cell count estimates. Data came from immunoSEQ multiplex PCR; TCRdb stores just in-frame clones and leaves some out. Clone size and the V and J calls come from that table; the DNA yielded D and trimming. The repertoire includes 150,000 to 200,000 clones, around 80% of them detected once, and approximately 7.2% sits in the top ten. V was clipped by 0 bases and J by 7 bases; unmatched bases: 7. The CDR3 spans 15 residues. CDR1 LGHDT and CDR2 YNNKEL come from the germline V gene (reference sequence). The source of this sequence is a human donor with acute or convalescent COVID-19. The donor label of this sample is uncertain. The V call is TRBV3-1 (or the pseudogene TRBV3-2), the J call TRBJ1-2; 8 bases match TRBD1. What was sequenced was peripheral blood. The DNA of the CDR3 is TGTGCCAGCAGCCAAGAAGACAGGGGAAGGTCTGGCTACACCTTC. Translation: CASSQEDRGRSGYTF.